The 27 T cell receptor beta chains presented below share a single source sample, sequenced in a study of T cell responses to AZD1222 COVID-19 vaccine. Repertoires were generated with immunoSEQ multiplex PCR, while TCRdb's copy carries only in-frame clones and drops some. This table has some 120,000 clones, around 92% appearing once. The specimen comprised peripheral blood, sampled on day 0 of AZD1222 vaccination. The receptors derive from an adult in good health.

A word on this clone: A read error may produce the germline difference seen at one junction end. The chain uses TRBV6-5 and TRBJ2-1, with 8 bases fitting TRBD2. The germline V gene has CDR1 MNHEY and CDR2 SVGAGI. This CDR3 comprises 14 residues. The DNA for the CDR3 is TGTGCCAGCAGCTACAAGCGAGAGAGCGGGACTAGGATCTTC. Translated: CASSYKRESGTRIF.

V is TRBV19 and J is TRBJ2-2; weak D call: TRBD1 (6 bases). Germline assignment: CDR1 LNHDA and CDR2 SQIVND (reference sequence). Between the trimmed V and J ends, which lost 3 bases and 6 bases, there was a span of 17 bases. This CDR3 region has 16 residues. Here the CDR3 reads CASSMGRGRGSGELFF. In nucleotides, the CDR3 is TGTGCCAGTAGTATGGGCCGGGGCAGGGGTTCCGGGGAGCTGTTTTTT.

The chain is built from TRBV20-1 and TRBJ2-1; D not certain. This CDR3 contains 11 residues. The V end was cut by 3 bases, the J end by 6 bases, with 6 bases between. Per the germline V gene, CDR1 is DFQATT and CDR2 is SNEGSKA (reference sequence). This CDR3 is CSASVANEQFF. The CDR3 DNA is TGCAGTGCTAGTGTTGCCAATGAGCAGTTCTTC.

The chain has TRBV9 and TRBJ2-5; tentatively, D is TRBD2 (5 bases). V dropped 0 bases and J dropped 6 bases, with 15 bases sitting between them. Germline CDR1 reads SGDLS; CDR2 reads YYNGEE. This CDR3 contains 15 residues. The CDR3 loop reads CASSVGSASGKTQYF. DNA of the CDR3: TGTGCCAGCAGCGTAGGTAGCGCGTCAGGAAAGACCCAGTACTTC.

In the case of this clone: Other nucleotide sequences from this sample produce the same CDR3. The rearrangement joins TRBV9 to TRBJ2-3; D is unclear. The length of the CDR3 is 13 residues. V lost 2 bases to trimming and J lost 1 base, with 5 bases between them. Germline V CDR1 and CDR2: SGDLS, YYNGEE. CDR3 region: CASSVERTDTQYF. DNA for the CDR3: TGTGCCAGCAGCGTTGAGCGCACAGATACGCAGTATTTT.

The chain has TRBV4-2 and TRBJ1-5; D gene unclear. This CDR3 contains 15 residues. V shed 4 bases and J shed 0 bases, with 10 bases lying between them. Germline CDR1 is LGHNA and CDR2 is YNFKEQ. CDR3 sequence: CASSPWFTSNQPQHF. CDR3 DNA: TGTGCCAGCAGCCCGTGGTTTACTAGCAATCAGCCCCAGCATTTT.

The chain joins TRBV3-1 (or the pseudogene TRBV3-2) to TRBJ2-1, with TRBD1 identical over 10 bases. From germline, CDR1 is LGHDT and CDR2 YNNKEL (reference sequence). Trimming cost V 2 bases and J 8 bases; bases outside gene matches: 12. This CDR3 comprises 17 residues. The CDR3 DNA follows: TGTGCCAGCAGCCAATACTCCGGGACAGGGGTGGCGGATGAGCAGTTCTTC. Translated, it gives CASSQYSGTGVADEQFF.

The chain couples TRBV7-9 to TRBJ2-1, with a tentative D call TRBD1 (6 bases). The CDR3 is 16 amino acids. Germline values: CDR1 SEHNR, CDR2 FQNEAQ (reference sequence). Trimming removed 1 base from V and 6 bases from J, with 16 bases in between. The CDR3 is CASSLVQGIWVNEQFF. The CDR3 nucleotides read TGTGCCAGCAGCTTAGTTCAGGGGATCTGGGTCAATGAGCAGTTCTTC.

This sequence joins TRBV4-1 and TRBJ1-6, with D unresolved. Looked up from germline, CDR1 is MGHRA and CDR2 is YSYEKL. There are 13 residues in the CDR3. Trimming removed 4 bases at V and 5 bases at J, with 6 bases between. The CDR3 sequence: CASSPEDNSPLHF. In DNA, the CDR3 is TGCGCCAGCAGCCCCGAAGATAATTCACCCCTCCACTTT.

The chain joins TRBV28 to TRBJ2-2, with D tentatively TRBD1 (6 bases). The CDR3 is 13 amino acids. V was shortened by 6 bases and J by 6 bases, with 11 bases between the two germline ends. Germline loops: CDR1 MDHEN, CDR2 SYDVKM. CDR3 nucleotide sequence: TGTGCCAGCAGCCCAGGACAGTCCGGGGAGCTGTTTTTT. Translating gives CASSPGQSGELFF.

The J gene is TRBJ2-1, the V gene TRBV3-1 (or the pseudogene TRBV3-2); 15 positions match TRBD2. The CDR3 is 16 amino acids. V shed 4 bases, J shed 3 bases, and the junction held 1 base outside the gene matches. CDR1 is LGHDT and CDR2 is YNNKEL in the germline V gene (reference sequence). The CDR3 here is CASSPGLAGGYNEQFF. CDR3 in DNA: TGTGCCAGCAGCCCGGGACTAGCGGGGGGCTACAATGAGCAGTTCTTC.

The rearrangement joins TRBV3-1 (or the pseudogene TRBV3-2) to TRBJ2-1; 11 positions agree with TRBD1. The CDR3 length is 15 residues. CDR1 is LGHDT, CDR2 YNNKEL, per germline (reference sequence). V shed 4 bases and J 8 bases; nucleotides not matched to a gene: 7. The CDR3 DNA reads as TGTGCCAGCAGCCCTGGGACAGGGGGGGGCTATGAGCAGTTCTTC. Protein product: CASSPGTGGGYEQFF.

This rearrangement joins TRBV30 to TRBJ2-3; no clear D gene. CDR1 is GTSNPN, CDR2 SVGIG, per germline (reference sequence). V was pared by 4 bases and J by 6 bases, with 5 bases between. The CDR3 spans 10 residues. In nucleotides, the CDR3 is TGTGCCTGGACCCAGGATACGCAGTATTTT. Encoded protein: CAWTQDTQYF.

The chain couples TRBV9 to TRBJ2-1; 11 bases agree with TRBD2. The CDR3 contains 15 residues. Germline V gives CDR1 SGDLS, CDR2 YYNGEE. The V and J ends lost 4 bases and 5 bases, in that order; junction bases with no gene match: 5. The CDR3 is CASSTTSGNHNEQFF. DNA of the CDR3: TGTGCCAGCAGCACGACTAGCGGGAACCACAATGAGCAGTTCTTC. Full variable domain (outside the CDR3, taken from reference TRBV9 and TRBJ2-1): DSGVTQTPKHLITATGQRVTLRCSPRSGDLSVYWYQQSLDQGLQFLIQYYNGEERAKGNILERFSAQQFPDLHSELNLSSLELGDSALYFCASSTTSGNHNEQFFGPGTRLTVL.

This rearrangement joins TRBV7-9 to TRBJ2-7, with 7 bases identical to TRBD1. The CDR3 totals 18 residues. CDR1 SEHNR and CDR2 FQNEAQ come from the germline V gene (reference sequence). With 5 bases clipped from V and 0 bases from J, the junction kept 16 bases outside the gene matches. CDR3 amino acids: CASSTKGQWSLSSYEQYF. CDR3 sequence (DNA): TGTGCCAGCAGCACGAAGGGACAGTGGAGTCTTAGCTCCTACGAGCAGTACTTC.

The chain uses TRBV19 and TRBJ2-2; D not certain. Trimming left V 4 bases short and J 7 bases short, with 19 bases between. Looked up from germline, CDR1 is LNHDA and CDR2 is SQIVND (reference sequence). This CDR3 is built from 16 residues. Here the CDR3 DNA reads TGTGCCAGTAGTACACGCGGTGGAATGAGAGGCGGGGAGCTGTTTTTT. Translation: CASSTRGGMRGGELFF.

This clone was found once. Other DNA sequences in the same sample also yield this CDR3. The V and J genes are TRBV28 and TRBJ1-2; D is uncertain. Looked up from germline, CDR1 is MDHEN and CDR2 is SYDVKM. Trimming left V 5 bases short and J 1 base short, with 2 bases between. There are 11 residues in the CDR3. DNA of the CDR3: TGTGCCAGCAGTCTTAACTATGGCTACACCTTC. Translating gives CASSLNYGYTF.

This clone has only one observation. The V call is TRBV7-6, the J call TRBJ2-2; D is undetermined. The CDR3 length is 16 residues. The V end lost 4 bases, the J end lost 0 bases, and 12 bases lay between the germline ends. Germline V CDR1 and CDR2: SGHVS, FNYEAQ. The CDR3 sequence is CASSWQASANTGELFF. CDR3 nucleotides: TGTGCCAGCAGCTGGCAGGCTTCCGCGAACACCGGGGAGCTGTTTTTT.

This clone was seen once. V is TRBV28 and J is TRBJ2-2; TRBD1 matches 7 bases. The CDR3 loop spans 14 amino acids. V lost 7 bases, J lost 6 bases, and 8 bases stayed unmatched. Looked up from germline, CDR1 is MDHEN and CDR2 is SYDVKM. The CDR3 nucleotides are TGTGCCAGCACCGTCGACAGGGTGGCCGGGGAGCTGTTTTTT. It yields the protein CASTVDRVAGELFF.

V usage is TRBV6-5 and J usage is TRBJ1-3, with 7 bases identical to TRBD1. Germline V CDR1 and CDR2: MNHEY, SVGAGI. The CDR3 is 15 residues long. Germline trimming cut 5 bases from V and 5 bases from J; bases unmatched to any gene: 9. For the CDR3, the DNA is TGTGCCAGCAGTACGACTTGGACAGGCCGAAACACCATATATTTT. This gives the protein CASSTTWTGRNTIYF.

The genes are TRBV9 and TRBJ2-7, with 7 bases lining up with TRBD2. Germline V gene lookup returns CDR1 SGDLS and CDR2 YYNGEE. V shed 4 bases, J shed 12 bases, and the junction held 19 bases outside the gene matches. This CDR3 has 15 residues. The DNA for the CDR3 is TGTGCCAGCAGCCCAACGGGACTATCCAGTACGAGCACGTACTTC. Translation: CASSPTGLSSTSTYF. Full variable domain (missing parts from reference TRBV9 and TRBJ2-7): DSGVTQTPKHLITATGQRVTLRCSPRSGDLSVYWYQQSLDQGLQFLIQYYNGEERAKGNILERFSAQQFPDLHSELNLSSLELGDSALYFCASSPTGLSSTSTYFGPGTRLTVT.

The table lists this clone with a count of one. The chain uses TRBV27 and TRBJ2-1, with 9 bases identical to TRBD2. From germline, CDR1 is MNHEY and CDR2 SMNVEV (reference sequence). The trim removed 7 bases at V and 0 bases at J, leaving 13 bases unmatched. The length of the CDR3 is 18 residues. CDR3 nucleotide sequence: TGTGCCAGCACCCCCACCTGGCTAGCGGGGAGCTCCTACAATGAGCAGTTCTTC. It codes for CASTPTWLAGSSYNEQFF.

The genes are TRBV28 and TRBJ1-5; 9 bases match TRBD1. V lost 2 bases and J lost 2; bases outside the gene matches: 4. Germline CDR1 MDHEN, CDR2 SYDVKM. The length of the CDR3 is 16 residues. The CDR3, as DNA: TGTGCCAGCAGTTTACACCGGGACAGGGGCAATCAGCCCCAGCATTTT. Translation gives CASSLHRDRGNQPQHF.

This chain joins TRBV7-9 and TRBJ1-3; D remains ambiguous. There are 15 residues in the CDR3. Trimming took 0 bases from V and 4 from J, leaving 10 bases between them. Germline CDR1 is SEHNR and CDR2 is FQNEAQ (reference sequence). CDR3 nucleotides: TGTGCCAGCAGCTTAGCAGGAGGATCGGGAAACACCATATATTTT. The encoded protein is CASSLAGGSGNTIYF. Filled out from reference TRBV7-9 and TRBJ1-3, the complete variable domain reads DTGVSQNPRHKITKRGQNVTFRCDPISEHNRLYWYRQTLGQGPEFLTYFQNEAQLEKSRLLSDRFSAERPKGSFSTLEIQRTEQGDSAMYLCASSLAGGSGNTIYFGEGSWLTVV.

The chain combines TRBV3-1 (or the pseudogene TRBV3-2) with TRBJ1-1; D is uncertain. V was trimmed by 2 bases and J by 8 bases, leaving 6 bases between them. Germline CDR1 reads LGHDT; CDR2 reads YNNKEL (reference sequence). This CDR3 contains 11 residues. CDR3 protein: CASSQSREAFF. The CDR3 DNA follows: TGTGCCAGCAGCCAAAGTAGGGAAGCTTTCTTT.

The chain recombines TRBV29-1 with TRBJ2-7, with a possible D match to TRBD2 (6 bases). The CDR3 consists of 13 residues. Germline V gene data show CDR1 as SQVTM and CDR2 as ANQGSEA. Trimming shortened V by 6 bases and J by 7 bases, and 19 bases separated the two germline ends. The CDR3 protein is CSVGSGESSEQYF. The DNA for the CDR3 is TGCAGCGTCGGGAGTGGGGAGTCGAGTGAGCAGTACTTC.

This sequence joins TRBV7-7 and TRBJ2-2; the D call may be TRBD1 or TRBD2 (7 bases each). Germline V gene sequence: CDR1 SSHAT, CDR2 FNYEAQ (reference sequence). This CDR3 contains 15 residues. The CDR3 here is CASSRSGGATGELFF. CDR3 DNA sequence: TGTGCTAGCTCCCGGTCAGGGGGGGCAACCGGGGAGCTGTTTTTT.